This entry lists 10 T cell receptor beta chains sequenced from one sample in a study of T-cell memory formation after mild COVID-19. From the 5' RACE reads, TCRdb called clonotypes with MiXCR, one entry per CDR3 protein. Among hundreds of thousands of distinct CDR3 sequences, just over 20% were seen once, and the ten largest hold approximately 13%. The sequenced material came from PBMCs or a T cell subset sorted from them (not recorded which). All receptors come from an adult woman who had mild COVID-19 (a few samples of this study predate the infection). Cell type and time point are not known.

This clonotype occurred a few times. The rearrangement uses TRBV7-8 and TRBJ2-5; D possibly corresponds to TRBD1 (6 bases). The CDR3 totals 16 residues. The germline V gene has CDR1 SGHVS and CDR2 FQNEAQ. V was shortened by 5 bases and J by 5 bases, with 21 bases between the two germline ends. CDR3 in amino acids: CASSGSLGGATETQYF. The CDR3 DNA sequence: TGTGCCAGCAGCGGGAGCCTAGGGGGAGCCACGGAGACCCAGTACTTC.

This clonotype came up a few times. The chain recombines TRBV4-1 with TRBJ2-7, with TRBD2 as a possible D gene (5 bases). CDR1 is MGHRA, CDR2 YSYEKL, per germline. The CDR3 consists of 16 residues. V lost 4 bases and J lost 1, with 17 bases in between. The CDR3 DNA sequence: TGCGCCAGCAGCCCCGAGGGCGATCCCAATTCCTACGAGCAGTACTTC. This encodes CASSPEGDPNSYEQYF.

The chain combines TRBV6-1 with TRBJ2-4; TRBD1 matches 11 bases. The V segment lost 3 bases and the J segment 8 bases; nucleotides outside the gene matches: 6. CDR3 length equals 15 residues. The germline V gene has CDR1 MNHNS and CDR2 SASEGT. Here the CDR3 reads CASSDAGTGGHIQYF. Written as DNA, the CDR3 is TGTGCCAGCAGTGACGCCGGGACAGGGGGTCACATTCAGTACTTC.

This chain links TRBV12-3 or TRBV12-4 with TRBJ2-3; TRBD2 matches 12 bases. V lost 5 bases, J lost 1 base, and 10 bases stayed unmatched. The CDR3 loop spans 18 amino acids. The CDR3 is CASSRLAGVLGGTDTQYF. Written as DNA, the CDR3 is TGTGCCAGCAGTCGACTAGCGGGAGTCCTAGGGGGCACAGATACGCAGTATTTT.

The chain has TRBV7-3 and TRBJ2-3; D uncertain. In germline, CDR1 is SGHTA, CDR2 FQGTGA. V was trimmed by 3 bases and J by 2 bases, leaving 21 bases between them. The CDR3 loop spans 18 amino acids. The CDR3 DNA reads TGTGCCAGCAGCTTTGGGCTAGGGTCCCCTTGGGTCACAGATACGCAGTATTTT. Protein sequence: CASSFGLGSPWVTDTQYF.

This chain uses TRBV11-3 with TRBJ2-3, with D possibly matching TRBD1 (5 bases). This CDR3 region has 17 residues. Germline CDR1 is SGHNT and CDR2 is YENEEA. Trimming took off 5 bases at V and 3 bases at J, with 21 bases between the two ends. CDR3 nucleotides: TGTGCCAGCAGCGACGTCCTCAGGGTCCTAGGGACAGATACGCAGTATTTT. Its protein is CASSDVLRVLGTDTQYF.

Turning to this clonotype: A read error may produce the germline difference seen at one junction end. This chain connects TRBV6-1 to TRBJ2-1, with D perhaps TRBD2 (5 bases). The CDR3 is 18 amino acids. Per germline, CDR1 MNHNS and CDR2 SASEGT. In nucleotides, the CDR3 is TGTGCCAGCAGTGAAAGAGGGATCGGGTCGGGATCCTACCATGAGCAGTTCTTC. This translates into CASSERGIGSGSYHEQFF.

The chain employs TRBV29-1 and TRBJ2-2, with unresolved D. Trimming cost V 4 bases and J 1 base, with 7 bases left between them. Per the germline V gene, CDR1 is SQVTM and CDR2 is ANQGSEA. The CDR3 runs 13 residues. CDR3 DNA sequence: TGCAGCGTTGGCCCGCGGAACACCGGGGAGCTGTTTTTT. Its translation: CSVGPRNTGELFF.

In its sample, this clonotype was seen a few times. The rearrangement joins TRBV7-2 to TRBJ2-2, with a possible D match to TRBD1 (6 bases). CDR1 is SGHTA, CDR2 FQGNSA, per germline. Trimming shortened V by 2 bases and J by 7 bases, and 14 bases separated the two germline ends. The CDR3 consists of 15 residues. The CDR3 sequence: CASSLSQGFGGELFF. CDR3 coding DNA: TGTGCCAGCAGCTTATCTCAGGGGTTCGGCGGGGAGCTGTTTTTT.

In this sample, this clonotype turned up many times. The V call is TRBV7-3, the J call TRBJ1-2, with TRBD1 identical over 10 bases. Germline values: CDR1 SGHTA, CDR2 FQGTGA. The CDR3 totals 13 residues. The trim removed 3 bases at V and 8 bases at J, leaving 3 bases unmatched. CDR3 region: CASSFGDRGGYTF. In nucleotides, the CDR3 is TGTGCCAGCAGCTTCGGGGACAGGGGCGGCTACACCTTC.